These 6 T cell receptor beta chains were sequenced from one sample in a study of blood T cells in healthy people across ages. Combining a sample-barcoded 5' primer with a J-beta primer mix, a second PCR ran for roughly 7 to 12 cycles. TCRdb called the 5' RACE reads again in MiXCR, with one record for every CDR3 protein. The table records roughly 500,000 distinct CDR3 sequences, roughly a quarter of them present only once. Sequencing was done on a sample of blood. These TCRs come from a woman between 65 and 79 years old in good health.

Concerning this clonotype itself: Germline is not matched at one junction end, which may reflect a read error. The chain combines TRBV6-1 with TRBJ2-1; maybe TRBD2 (6 bases). The CDR3 length is 13 residues. The germline gives CDR1 MNHNS, CDR2 SASEGT. The CDR3 sequence: CAGSIGLWVEQLF. The DNA of the CDR3 is TGTGCCGGCAGTATCGGACTATGGGTCGAGCAGCTCTTC.

V is TRBV5-5 and J is TRBJ2-1; 8 nucleotides line up with TRBD1. The CDR3 is 16 amino acids. The germline CDR1 and CDR2 sequences are SGHKS and YYEKEE (reference sequence). V was clipped by 1 base and J by 4 bases; unmatched bases: 7. The CDR3 nucleotides read TGTGCCAGCAGCTTGTGGACCGGGACAGGATACAATGAGCAGTTCTTC. Amino acid sequence: CASSLWTGTGYNEQFF.

CDR3 nucleotide sequence: TGCAGTGCCAGAAGACAGGGTGGAGATTTAGGGCAGTTCTTC. Translated: CSARRQGGDLGQFF. The chain links TRBV20-1 to TRBJ2-1; 7 nucleotides agree with TRBD1. V was clipped by 6 bases and J by 12 bases; unmatched bases: 17. Germline V gene data show CDR1 as DFQATT and CDR2 as SNEGSKA (reference sequence). The CDR3 consists of 14 residues.

The V and J genes are TRBV7-2 and TRBJ2-1; D possibly corresponds to TRBD2 (5 bases). Germline values: CDR1 SGHTA, CDR2 FQGNSA. The CDR3 contains 13 residues. V was trimmed by 1 base and J by 9 bases, leaving 10 bases between them. The CDR3 protein is CASSLGFSAEQFF. The CDR3 DNA reads TGTGCCAGCAGCTTAGGGTTTAGCGCTGAGCAGTTCTTC. The variable domain in full, completed from reference TRBV7-2 and TRBJ2-1, reads GAGVSQSPSNKVTEKGKDVELRCDPISGHTALYWYRQSLGQGLEFLIYFQGNSAPDKSGLPSDRFSAERTGGSVSTLTIQRTQQEDSAVYLCASSLGFSAEQFFGPGTRLTVL.

The chain joins TRBV6-2 or TRBV6-3 to TRBJ2-5, with a tentative D call TRBD2 (5 bases). The CDR3 spans 12 residues. The ends were cut back, 6 bases at V and 9 bases at J, with 14 bases in the middle. CDR1 is MNHEY, CDR2 SVGEGT, per germline. The CDR3 sequence is CASREGYDPQYF. CDR3 DNA: TGTGCCAGCAGAGAGGGATATGATCCCCAGTACTTC.

This clonotype was detected only a few times. The rearrangement uses TRBV7-2 and TRBJ1-4; TRBD1 aligns across 10 bases. This CDR3 comprises 15 residues. Per the germline V gene, CDR1 is SGHTA and CDR2 is FQGNSA. Trimming at V came to 5 bases and at J to 7 bases, leaving 7 bases not matched to a gene. In DNA, the CDR3 is TGTGCCAGCAGCCCAGACAGGGGGCGAAGTGAAAAACTGTTTTTT. Residues: CASSPDRGRSEKLFF.